This TCR beta chain emerged from a study of blood T cell repertoires in COVID-19. Study context: The study drew acute and convalescent COVID-19 samples from the United States, Italy and Spain. PBMCs, B-cell-depleted T cells, or T cells were the source of the cDNA or gDNA that made up the material.

Methods used by the authors: Reference gene primer amplification yielded estimated nucleated cell counts. Repertoires were generated with immunoSEQ multiplex PCR, while TCRdb's copy carries only in-frame clones and drops some. The V and J calls and clone size are taken from that table; D and trimming were inferred from the DNA. The sample holds 200,000 to 250,000 clones, about nine tenths seen once. The germline CDR1 and CDR2 sequences are SEHNR and FQNEAQ (reference sequence). The CDR3 is made up of 15 amino acids. The V end lost 0 bases, the J end lost 5 bases, and 13 bases lay between the germline ends.

This rearrangement joins TRBV7-9 to TRBJ2-5, with a tentative D call TRBD1 (6 bases). Sequenced material: peripheral blood. The TCR was taken from a woman aged 60 to 75 with acute or convalescent COVID-19. The CDR3 sequence: CASSLASGGTETQYF. The CDR3 DNA is TGTGCCAGCAGCTTAGCGTCTGGGGGCACTGAGACCCAGTACTTC.